This TCR beta chain was found in a study of cytomegalovirus exposure and HLA in healthy donors. The V and J ends lost 5 bases and 2 bases respectively, with 6 bases between them. From germline, CDR1 is SGHAT and CDR2 FQNNGV. The CDR3 has 13 amino acids. PCR employed 60 Vbeta and 13 Jbeta primers. Repertoires were generated with immunoSEQ multiplex PCR, while TCRdb's copy carries only in-frame clones and drops some. The data show about 200,000 clones, with approximately 80% seen just once and about 16% held by the top ten. This clone was found a few times. Sequenced sample: PBMCs. The source is a man between 35 and 55 years old in good health and CMV-seronegative. The chain joins TRBV11-2 to TRBJ2-2; D is ambiguous. Written as DNA, the CDR3 is TGTGCCAGCAGCACCACTAACACCGGGGAGCTGTTTTTT. Translation gives CASSTTNTGELFF. Filled out from reference TRBV11-2 and TRBJ2-2, the complete variable domain reads EAGVAQSPRYKIIEKRQSVAFWCNPISGHATLYWYQQILGQGPKLLIQFQNNGVVDDSQLPKDRFSAERLKGVDSTLKIQPAKLEDSAVYLCASSTTNTGELFFGEGSRLTVL.